This section outlines one T cell receptor beta chain sequence together with its context. Deletions cut 5 bases from V and 0 bases from J, with 22 bases between. Germline loops: CDR1 DFQATT, CDR2 SNEGSKA (reference sequence). There are 17 residues in the CDR3. The entry originates in a study of identical twins. TCRdb recomputed calls from the 5' RACE reads with MiXCR, one row per CDR3 protein. Counted here are hundreds of thousands of distinct CDR3 sequences, under 8.5% occurring once; the ten biggest clones make up about 1.5%. The sample also formed part of further work on yellow fever vaccine responses in identical twins.

Sequenced input: PBMCs. The sequence came from a woman under 30 in good health. The chain links TRBV20-1 to TRBJ1-1, with D perhaps matching TRBD1 (5 bases). CDR3 protein: CSAAPTGRGIMNTEAFF. The CDR3 DNA reads TGCAGTGCTGCCCCAACAGGTCGGGGGATAATGAACACTGAAGCTTTCTTT.